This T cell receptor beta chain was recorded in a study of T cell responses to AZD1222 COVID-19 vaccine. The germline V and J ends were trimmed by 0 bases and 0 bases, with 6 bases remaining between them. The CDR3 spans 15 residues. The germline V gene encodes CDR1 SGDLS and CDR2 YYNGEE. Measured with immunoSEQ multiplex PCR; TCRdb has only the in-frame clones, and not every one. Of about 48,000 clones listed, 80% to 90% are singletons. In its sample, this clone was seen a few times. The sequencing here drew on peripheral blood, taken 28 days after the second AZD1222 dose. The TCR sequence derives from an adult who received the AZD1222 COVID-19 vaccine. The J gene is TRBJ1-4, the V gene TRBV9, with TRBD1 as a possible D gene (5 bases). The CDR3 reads CASSVGGATNEKLFF. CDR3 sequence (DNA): TGTGCCAGCAGCGTAGGGGGGGCAACTAATGAAAAACTGTTTTTT.